The 12 T cell receptor beta chains given below trace back to one sample, sequenced in a study of Graves' ophthalmopathy and Graves' hyperthyroidism. Beta-chain TCR CDR3 regions were amplified from RNA transcripts. Following a first-round RT-PCR that used HTBI primers, a second-round multiplex PCR was carried out. TCRdb redid the calling of the multiplex PCR reads with MiXCR, one entry per CDR3 protein. The profile shows about 620,000 distinct CDR3 sequences, 22% of them singletons. The sequenced sample was peripheral blood. The receptors originated from a woman between 18 and 30 years old with stable Graves' hyperthyroidism. Some clones in this sample may be carry-over from other donors' samples.

This chain joins TRBV6-2 or TRBV6-3 and TRBJ2-7; D is perhaps TRBD1 (5 bases). The V end was cut by 10 bases, the J end by 3 bases, with 10 bases between. The CDR3 contains 11 residues. Germline V gives CDR1 MNHEY, CDR2 SVGEGT. The DNA of the CDR3 is TGTGCCACCGGACACTTCTACGAGCAGTACTTC. Translation: CATGHFYEQYF.

This clonotype came up many times. The V gene is TRBV6-5, the J gene TRBJ2-7; 9 nucleotides line up with TRBD1. This CDR3 region has 17 residues. Germline CDR1 and CDR2: MNHEY and SVGAGI. Losses at the gene ends were 0 bases for V and 1 base for J; bases not matched to a gene: 7. CDR3 DNA sequence: TGTGCCAGCAGTTACTCGTTCCGGACAGGGGATTCCTACGAGCAGTACTTC. It is translated as CASSYSFRTGDSYEQYF.

The V and J genes are TRBV15 and TRBJ1-2; D gene ambiguous. Trimming removed 3 bases from V and 6 bases from J, with 17 bases in between. CDR1 is LNHNV and CDR2 is YYDKDF in the germline V gene (reference sequence). The CDR3 consists of 15 residues. The CDR3 DNA reads TGTGCCACCAGCAGGGAGACGGTGGTCTTAAATGGCTACACCTTC. Its translation: CATSRETVVLNGYTF.

This chain joins TRBV6-5 and TRBJ2-7; D not resolved. Germline V gene lookup returns CDR1 MNHEY and CDR2 SVGAGI. V dropped 2 bases and J dropped 5 bases, with 19 bases sitting between them. The CDR3 consists of 16 residues. DNA of the CDR3: TGTGCCAGCAGTTACGGGCTGGTGTCGGGTTCCCACGAGCAGTACTTC. Protein sequence: CASSYGLVSGSHEQYF.

This clonotype was picked up many times. In nucleotides, the CDR3 is TGTGCCAGCAGCTCCCGGACAGGGGGCGCATATGGCTACACCTTC. Its translation is CASSSRTGGAYGYTF. The V call is TRBV7-2, the J call TRBJ1-2, with 11 bases lining up with TRBD1. Looked up from germline, CDR1 is SGHTA and CDR2 is FQGNSA. The trim removed 4 bases at V and 5 bases at J, leaving 6 bases unmatched. This CDR3 is built from 15 residues.

This clonotype was picked up many times. This chain connects TRBV24-1 to TRBJ2-2; tentatively, D is TRBD1 (6 bases). Looked up from germline, CDR1 is KGHDR and CDR2 is SFDVKD. V gave up 4 bases and J gave up 2 bases, with 13 bases separating them. CDR3 length equals 16 residues. The CDR3 spells CATSDSDRPNTGELFF. The CDR3 nucleotides read TGTGCCACCAGTGACAGTGACAGGCCAAACACCGGGGAGCTGTTTTTT.

This clonotype was found many times. The V and J genes are TRBV24-1 and TRBJ2-5; 7 bases line up with TRBD2. The CDR3 sequence is 14 residues long. V trimming: 3 bases; J trimming: 5 bases; junction bases outside the gene matches: 5. The germline CDR1 and CDR2 sequences are KGHDR and SFDVKD. CDR3: CATSDRTRTETQYF. Written as DNA, the CDR3 is TGTGCCACCAGTGATAGGACTAGAACTGAGACCCAGTACTTC.

J is TRBJ2-5 and V is TRBV15, with 8 bases identical to TRBD1. Germline V CDR1 and CDR2: LNHNV, YYDKDF (reference sequence). V was clipped by 5 bases and J by 5 bases; unmatched bases: 13. The CDR3 contains 16 residues. Here the CDR3 reads CATSGGYGTGTETQYF. The CDR3 nucleotides read TGTGCCACCAGCGGAGGGTACGGGACAGGAACGGAGACCCAGTACTTC.

This clonotype was seen only a few times. The chain couples TRBV30 to TRBJ2-7; tentatively, D is TRBD2 (6 bases). The germline V gene encodes CDR1 GTSNPN and CDR2 SVGIG (reference sequence). The CDR3 totals 14 residues. V was cut by 3 bases and J by 3 bases, with 15 bases left in between. The CDR3 DNA reads as TGTGCCTGGAGCGACGGGGGACTGAACTACGAGCAGTACTTC. This encodes CAWSDGGLNYEQYF.

This clonotype was picked up many times. The chain employs TRBV20-1 and TRBJ2-7; 13 bases map to TRBD2. Germline loops: CDR1 DFQATT, CDR2 SNEGSKA (reference sequence). J was trimmed by 7 bases and V by 4 bases; bases with no gene match: 7. The CDR3 is 14 amino acids. The CDR3 DNA is TGCAGTGCTAATTTCGGGACTAGCGGGAAGGAGCAGTACTTC. Protein product: CSANFGTSGKEQYF.

This clonotype was observed at least ten times. J is TRBJ2-5 and V is TRBV9; either TRBD1 or TRBD2 may fit D (5 bases each). V was shortened by 0 bases and J by 3 bases, with 21 bases between the two germline ends. The length of the CDR3 is 18 residues. Per the germline V gene, CDR1 is SGDLS and CDR2 is YYNGEE. The CDR3 here is CASSVDPGRVGTEETQYF. DNA for the CDR3: TGTGCCAGCAGCGTAGACCCGGGACGGGTGGGTACGGAAGAGACCCAGTACTTC. Full variable domain (remainder filled in from reference TRBV9 and TRBJ2-5): DSGVTQTPKHLITATGQRVTLRCSPRSGDLSVYWYQQSLDQGLQFLIQYYNGEERAKGNILERFSAQQFPDLHSELNLSSLELGDSALYFCASSVDPGRVGTEETQYFGPGTRLLVL.

The table lists this clonotype with many counts. The J gene is TRBJ2-5, the V gene TRBV6-1; TRBD2 is a possible D gene (7 bases). Trimming removed 7 bases at V and 5 bases at J, with 14 bases between. There are 13 residues in the CDR3. Germline V gives CDR1 MNHNS, CDR2 SASEGT. CDR3 DNA: TGTGCCAGCAAAGGGGGGGTTAAGGAGACCCAGTACTTC. It codes for CASKGGVKETQYF.